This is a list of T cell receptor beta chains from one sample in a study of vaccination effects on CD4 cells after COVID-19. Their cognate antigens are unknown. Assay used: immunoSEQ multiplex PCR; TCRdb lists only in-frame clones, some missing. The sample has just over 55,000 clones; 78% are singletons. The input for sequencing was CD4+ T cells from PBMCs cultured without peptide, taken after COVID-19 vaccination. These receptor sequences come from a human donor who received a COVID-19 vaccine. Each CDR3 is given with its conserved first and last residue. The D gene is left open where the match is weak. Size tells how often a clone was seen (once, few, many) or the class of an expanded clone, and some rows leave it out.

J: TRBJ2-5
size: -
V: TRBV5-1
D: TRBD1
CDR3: CASNTGTGEETQYF
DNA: TGCGCCAGTAATACCGGGACAGGGGAAGAGACCCAGTACTTC

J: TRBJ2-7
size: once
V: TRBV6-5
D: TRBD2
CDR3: CASSYAGGNYEQYF
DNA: TGTGCCAGCAGTTATGCGGGAGGGAACTACGAGCAGTACTTC

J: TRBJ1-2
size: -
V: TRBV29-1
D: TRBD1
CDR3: CSVGQGPNYGYTF
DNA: TGCAGCGTTGGACAGGGGCCGAACTATGGCTACACCTTC

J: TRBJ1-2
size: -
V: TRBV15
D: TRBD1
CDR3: CATSRGGQGGPREGYTF
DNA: TGTGCCACCAGCAGAGGGGGACAGGGGGGCCCCCGCGAGGGCTACACCTTC

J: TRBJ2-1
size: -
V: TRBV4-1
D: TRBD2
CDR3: CASSQRIAGDVAGNEQFF
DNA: TGCGCCAGCAGCCAACGAATAGCGGGAGATGTGGCGGGAAATGAGCAGTTCTTC

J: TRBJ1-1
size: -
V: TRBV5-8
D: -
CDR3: CASSSAGATEAFF
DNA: TGTGCCAGCAGCTCCGCGGGGGCCACTGAAGCTTTCTTT

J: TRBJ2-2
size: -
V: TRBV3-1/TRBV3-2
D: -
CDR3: CASSQNAPGADTGELFF
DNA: TGTGCCAGCAGCCAGAACGCGCCAGGGGCAGACACCGGGGAGCTGTTTTTT

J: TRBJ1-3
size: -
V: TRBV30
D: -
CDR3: CAWRMLGSGNTIYF
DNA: TGTGCCTGGAGAATGTTGGGCTCTGGAAACACCATATATTTT

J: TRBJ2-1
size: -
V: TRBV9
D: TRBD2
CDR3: CASSPGLAGGTINEQFF
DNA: TGTGCCAGCAGCCCGGGACTAGCGGGAGGGACCATCAATGAGCAGTTCTTC

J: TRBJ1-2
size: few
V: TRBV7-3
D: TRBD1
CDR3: CASSLTGTGHGYTF
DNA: TGTGCCAGCAGCTTAACGGGGACAGGTCATGGCTACACCTTC

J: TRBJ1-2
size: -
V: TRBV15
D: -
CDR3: CATSRDSRNNYGYTF
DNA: TGTGCCACCAGCAGAGATTCCCGGAATAACTATGGCTACACCTTC

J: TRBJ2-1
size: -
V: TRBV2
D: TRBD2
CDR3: CASSLAGGGIDEQFF
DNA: TGTGCCAGCAGTCTAGCGGGGGGCGGGATCGATGAGCAGTTCTTC

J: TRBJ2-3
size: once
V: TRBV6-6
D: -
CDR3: CASSTGAGSDTQYF
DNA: TGTGCCAGCAGTACGGGGGCGGGATCAGATACGCAGTATTTT

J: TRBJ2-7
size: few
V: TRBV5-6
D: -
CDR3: CASSLGSGQRPYEQYF
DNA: TGTGCCAGCAGCTTAGGATCTGGACAGAGGCCCTACGAGCAGTACTTC

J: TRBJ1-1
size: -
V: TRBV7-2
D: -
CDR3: CASSRKVQGTGVTFF
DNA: TGTGCCAGCAGCCGGAAAGTCCAGGGCACGGGAGTAACTTTCTTT

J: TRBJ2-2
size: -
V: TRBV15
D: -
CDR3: CATSSGLLGSELFF
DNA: TGTGCCACCAGCAGCGGGCTCCTGGGATCTGAGCTGTTTTTT

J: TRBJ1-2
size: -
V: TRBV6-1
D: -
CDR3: CASSDLSRSGYGYTF
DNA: TGTGCCAGCAGTGACCTCTCCCGGTCTGGGTATGGCTACACCTTC

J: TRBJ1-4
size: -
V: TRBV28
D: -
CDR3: CASSSGAREKLFF
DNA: TGTGCCAGCAGCTCAGGGGCGAGGGAAAAACTGTTTTTT

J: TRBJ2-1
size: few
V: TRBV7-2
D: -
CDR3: CASSLRAAANEQFF
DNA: TGTGCCAGCAGCTTAAGGGCGGCAGCCAATGAGCAGTTCTTC

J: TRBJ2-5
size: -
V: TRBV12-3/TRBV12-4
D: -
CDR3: CASNRVGETQYF
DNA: TGTGCCAGCAACCGGGTTGGGGAGACCCAGTACTTC

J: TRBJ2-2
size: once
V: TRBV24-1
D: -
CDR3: CATSEAGPNTGELFF
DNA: TGTGCCACCAGTGAGGCGGGCCCCAACACCGGGGAGCTGTTTTTT

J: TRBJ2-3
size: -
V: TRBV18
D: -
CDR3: CASSPPGTQYF
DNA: TGTGCCAGCTCACCACCCGGTACGCAGTATTTT

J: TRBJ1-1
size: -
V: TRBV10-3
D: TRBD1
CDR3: CAIGQGAEAFF
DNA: TGTGCCATAGGACAGGGGGCTGAAGCTTTCTTT

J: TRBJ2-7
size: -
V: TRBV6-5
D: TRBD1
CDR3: CASSYSRTGLSYEQYF
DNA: TGTGCCAGCAGTTACTCCCGGACAGGTCTATCCTACGAGCAGTACTTC

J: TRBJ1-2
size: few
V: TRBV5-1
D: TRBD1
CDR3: CASSRQGSYGYTF
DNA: TGCGCCAGCAGCAGACAGGGGTCCTATGGCTACACCTTC

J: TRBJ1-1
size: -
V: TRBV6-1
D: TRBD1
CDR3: CASSEEGQDKAFF
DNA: TGTGCCAGCAGTGAAGAGGGACAGGATAAAGCTTTCTTT

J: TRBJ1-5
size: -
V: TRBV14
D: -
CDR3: CASSQWGLGQPQHF
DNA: TGTGCCAGCAGCCAATGGGGATTGGGTCAGCCCCAGCATTTT

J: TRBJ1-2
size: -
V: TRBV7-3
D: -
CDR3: CASSFGPGGRGYTF
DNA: TGTGCCAGCAGCTTCGGCCCGGGAGGGCGCGGCTACACCTTC

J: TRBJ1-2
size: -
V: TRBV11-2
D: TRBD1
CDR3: CASSLSPRAGTGGRGYTF
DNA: TGTGCCAGCAGCTTATCTCCAAGGGCGGGGACAGGGGGGAGAGGCTACACCTTC

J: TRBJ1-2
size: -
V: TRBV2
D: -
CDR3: CASMGAGWGGYTF
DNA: TGTGCCAGCATGGGGGCAGGCTGGGGGGGCTACACCTTC

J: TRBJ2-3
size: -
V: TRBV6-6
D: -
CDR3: CASSYPGTDTQYF
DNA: TGTGCCAGCAGTTACCCGGGCACAGATACGCAGTATTTT

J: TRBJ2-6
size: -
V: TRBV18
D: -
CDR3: CASSPTGSWANVLTF
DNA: TGTGCCAGCTCACCAACAGGGAGCTGGGCCAACGTCCTGACTTTC

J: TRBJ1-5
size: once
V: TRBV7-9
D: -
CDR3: CASSSDWGLESNQPQHF
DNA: TGTGCCAGCAGCTCGGATTGGGGGCTGGAAAGCAATCAGCCCCAGCATTTT

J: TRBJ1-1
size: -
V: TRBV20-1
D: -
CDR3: CSASTGGSVNTEAFF
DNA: TGCAGTGCTAGTACGGGAGGATCCGTGAACACTGAAGCTTTCTTT

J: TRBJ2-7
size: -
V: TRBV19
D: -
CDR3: CASSIGRRMIYEQYF
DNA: TGTGCCAGTAGTATTGGCAGAAGGATGATCTACGAGCAGTACTTC

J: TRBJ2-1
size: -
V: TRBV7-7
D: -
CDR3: CASSPGRRSYNEQFF
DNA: TGTGCTAGCAGCCCCGGACGGCGCTCCTACAATGAGCAGTTCTTC

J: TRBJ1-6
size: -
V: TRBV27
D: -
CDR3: CASSLRAANSYNSPLHF
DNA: TGTGCCAGCAGTTTACGGGCAGCCAACTCCTATAATTCACCCCTCCACTTT

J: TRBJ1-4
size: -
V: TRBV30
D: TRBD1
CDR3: CAWSLGTDNEKLFF
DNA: TGTGCCTGGAGCCTAGGGACAGATAATGAAAAACTGTTTTTT

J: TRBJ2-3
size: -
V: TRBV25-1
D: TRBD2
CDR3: CASSRVIAGEPSTDTQYF
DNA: TGTGCCAGCAGTCGAGTAATAGCGGGAGAACCTAGCACAGATACGCAGTATTTT

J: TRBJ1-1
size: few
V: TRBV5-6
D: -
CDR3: CASSLGLRNTEAFF
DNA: TGTGCCAGCAGCCTTGGACTCCGGAACACTGAAGCTTTCTTT

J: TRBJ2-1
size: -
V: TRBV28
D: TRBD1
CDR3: CASSPGGGNEQFF
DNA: TGTGCCAGCAGTCCAGGGGGCGGTAATGAGCAGTTCTTC

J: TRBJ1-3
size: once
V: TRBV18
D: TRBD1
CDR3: CASSPGTAGNTIYF
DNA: TGTGCCAGCTCCCCCGGGACAGCTGGAAACACCATATATTTT

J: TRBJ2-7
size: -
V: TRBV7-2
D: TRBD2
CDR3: CASSLAGTSGGSSYEQYF
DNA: TGTGCCAGCAGCTTAGCGGGGACTAGCGGGGGAAGCTCCTACGAGCAGTACTTC

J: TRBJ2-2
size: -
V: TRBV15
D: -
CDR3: CATSRGGTGNTGELFF
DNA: TGTGCCACCAGCAGAGGGGGTACCGGGAACACCGGGGAGCTGTTTTTT

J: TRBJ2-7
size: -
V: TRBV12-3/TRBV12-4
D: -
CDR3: CASSVNYEQYF
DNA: TGTGCCAGCAGTGTCAATTACGAGCAGTACTTC

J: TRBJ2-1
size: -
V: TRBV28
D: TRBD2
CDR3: CASSLPSGDEQFF
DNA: TGTGCCAGCAGTTTACCTAGCGGGGATGAGCAGTTCTTC

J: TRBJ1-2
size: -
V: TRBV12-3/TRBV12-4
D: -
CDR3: CASSFFGESYTF
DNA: TGTGCCAGCAGTTTTTTCGGAGAGAGCTACACCTTC

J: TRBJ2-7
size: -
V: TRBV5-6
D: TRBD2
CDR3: CASSPIPGLAGGPYEQYF
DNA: TGTGCCAGCAGCCCTATCCCGGGACTAGCGGGAGGGCCCTACGAGCAGTACTTC

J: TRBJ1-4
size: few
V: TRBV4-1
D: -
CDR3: CASSLLGGTNEKLFF
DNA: TGCGCCAGCAGCCTCCTGGGTGGAACTAATGAAAAACTGTTTTTT

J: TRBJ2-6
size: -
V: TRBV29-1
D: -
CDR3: CSAGTSANVLTF
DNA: TGCAGCGCCGGGACATCGGCCAACGTCCTGACTTTC

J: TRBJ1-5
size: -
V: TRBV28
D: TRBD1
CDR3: CASSFRTIGGGNQPQHF
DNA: TGTGCCAGCAGTTTTCGGACAATAGGGGGCGGCAATCAGCCCCAGCATTTT

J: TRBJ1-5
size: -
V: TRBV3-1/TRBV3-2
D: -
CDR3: CASSHKSGGSGQPQHF
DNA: TGTGCCAGCAGCCATAAGTCGGGGGGTTCCGGACAGCCCCAGCATTTT

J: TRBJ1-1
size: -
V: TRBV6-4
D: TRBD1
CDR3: CASRLTGEGTEAFF
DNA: TGTGCCAGCAGGCTCACAGGGGAGGGGACTGAAGCTTTCTTT

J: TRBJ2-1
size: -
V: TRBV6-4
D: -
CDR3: CASSEGASYNEQFF
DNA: TGTGCCAGCAGTGAGGGGGCGTCCTACAATGAGCAGTTCTTC

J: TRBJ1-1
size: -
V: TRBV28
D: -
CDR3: CASSVSLKGAFF
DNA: TGTGCCAGCAGTGTATCCTTAAAAGGAGCTTTCTTT

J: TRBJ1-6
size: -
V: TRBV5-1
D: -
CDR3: CASSLGQGLNSPLHF
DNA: TGCGCCAGCAGCTTGGGTCAGGGACTTAATTCACCCCTCCACTTT

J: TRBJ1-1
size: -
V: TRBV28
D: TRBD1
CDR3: CASSRQGRMNTEAFF
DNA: TGTGCCAGCAGTCGACAGGGGAGGATGAACACTGAAGCTTTCTTT

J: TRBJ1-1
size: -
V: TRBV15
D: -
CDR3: CATSGRTVNTEAFF
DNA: TGTGCCACCAGCGGCAGGACGGTGAACACTGAAGCTTTCTTT

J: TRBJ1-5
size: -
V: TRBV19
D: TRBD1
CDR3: CASSMGQGAGNQPQHF
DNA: TGTGCCAGTAGTATGGGACAGGGGGCTGGCAATCAGCCCCAGCATTTT